This record concerns one T cell receptor beta chain sequence. The antigen is not known. The use of a sample-barcoded 5' primer and a J-beta primer mix characterized a second PCR of roughly 7 to 11 cycles. MiXCR, applied by TCRdb to the 5' RACE reads, yields one record per CDR3 protein. The table records 1.5 million to 2 million distinct CDR3 sequences, 30% to 40% of them present only once. This sample is part of a study of blood T cells in healthy people across ages. V was pared by 6 bases and J by 2 bases, with 20 bases of the junction left unmatched. This CDR3 comprises 20 residues. Germline V gives CDR1 MDHEN, CDR2 SYDVKM. General study points: Lack of knowledge of donor CMV status possibly confounded expanded clonotype changes. Donors of long life had a larger count of naive CD4+ cells and greater diversity than aged donors. It was held that diversity estimates obtained from one million T cells represented underestimates. Roughly linear age-related decline in beta diversity appeared, significant by age around 42.

This chain links TRBV28 with TRBJ1-5; 9 nucleotides line up with TRBD1. Sequenced sample: blood. The TCR originated in a woman in her thirties in good health. DNA for the CDR3: TGTGCCAGCAGCCAACCCTCGGACAGGGGCTGGTTATTAGGCAATCAGCCCCAGCATTTT. This translates into CASSQPSDRGWLLGNQPQHF.